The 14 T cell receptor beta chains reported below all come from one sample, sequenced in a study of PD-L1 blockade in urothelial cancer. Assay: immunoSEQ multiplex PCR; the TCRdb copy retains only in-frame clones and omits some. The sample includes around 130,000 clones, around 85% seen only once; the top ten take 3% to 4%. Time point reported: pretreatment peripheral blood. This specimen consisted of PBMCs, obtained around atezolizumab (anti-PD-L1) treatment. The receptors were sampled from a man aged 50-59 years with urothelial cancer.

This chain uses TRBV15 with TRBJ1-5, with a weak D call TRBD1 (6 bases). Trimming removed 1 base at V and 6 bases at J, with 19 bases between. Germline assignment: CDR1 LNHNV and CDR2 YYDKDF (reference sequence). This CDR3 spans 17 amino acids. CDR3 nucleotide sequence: TGTGCCACCAGCAGAGTGAAAGTCTCGAGGGGGAGTCAGCCCCAGCATTTT. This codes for CATSRVKVSRGSQPQHF.

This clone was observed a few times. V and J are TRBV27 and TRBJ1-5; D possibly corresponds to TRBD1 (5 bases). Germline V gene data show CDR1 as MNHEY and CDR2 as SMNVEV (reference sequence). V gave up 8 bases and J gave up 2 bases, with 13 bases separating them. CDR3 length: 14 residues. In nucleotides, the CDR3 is TGTGCCAGCCCCGGGGGGAATCGCAATCAGCCCCAGCATTTT. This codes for CASPGGNRNQPQHF.

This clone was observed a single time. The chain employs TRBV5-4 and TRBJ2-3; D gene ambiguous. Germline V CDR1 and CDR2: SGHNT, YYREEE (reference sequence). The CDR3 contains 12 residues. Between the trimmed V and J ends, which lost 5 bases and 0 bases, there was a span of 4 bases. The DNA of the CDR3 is TGTGCCAGCAGATCTAGCACAGATACGCAGTATTTT. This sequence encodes CASRSSTDTQYF.

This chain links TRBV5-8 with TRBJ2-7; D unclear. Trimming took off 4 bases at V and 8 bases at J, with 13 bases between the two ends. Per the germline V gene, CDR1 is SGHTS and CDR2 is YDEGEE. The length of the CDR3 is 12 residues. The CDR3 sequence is CASSKNSVQQYF. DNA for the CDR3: TGTGCCAGCAGCAAGAACTCCGTGCAGCAGTACTTC.

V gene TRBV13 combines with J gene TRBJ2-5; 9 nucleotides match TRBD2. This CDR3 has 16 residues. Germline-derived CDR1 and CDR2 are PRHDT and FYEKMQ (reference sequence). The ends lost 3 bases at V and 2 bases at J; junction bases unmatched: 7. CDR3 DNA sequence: TGTGCCAGCAGCTTTGCCAGCGGGAGGTTTCAAGAGACCCAGTACTTC. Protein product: CASSFASGRFQETQYF.

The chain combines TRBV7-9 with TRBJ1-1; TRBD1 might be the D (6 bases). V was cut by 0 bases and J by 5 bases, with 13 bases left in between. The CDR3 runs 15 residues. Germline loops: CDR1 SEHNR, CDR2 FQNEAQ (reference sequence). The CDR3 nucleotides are TGTGCCAGCAGCTTAGCAGGTCAGGGGAAGACTGAAGCTTTCTTT. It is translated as CASSLAGQGKTEAFF.

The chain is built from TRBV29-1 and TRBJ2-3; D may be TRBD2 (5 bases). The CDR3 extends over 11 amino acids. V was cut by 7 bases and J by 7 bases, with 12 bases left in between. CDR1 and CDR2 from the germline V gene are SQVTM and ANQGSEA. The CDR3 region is CSAGRVNTQYF. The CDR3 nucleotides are TGCAGCGCTGGGCGGGTAAATACGCAGTATTTT.

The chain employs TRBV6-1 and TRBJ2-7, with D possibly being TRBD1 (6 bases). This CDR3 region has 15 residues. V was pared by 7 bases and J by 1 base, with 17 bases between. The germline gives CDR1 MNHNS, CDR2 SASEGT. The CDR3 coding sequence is TGTGCCAGCACTGGTACAGGGTGGTTATCCTACGAGCAGTACTTC. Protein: CASTGTGWLSYEQYF.

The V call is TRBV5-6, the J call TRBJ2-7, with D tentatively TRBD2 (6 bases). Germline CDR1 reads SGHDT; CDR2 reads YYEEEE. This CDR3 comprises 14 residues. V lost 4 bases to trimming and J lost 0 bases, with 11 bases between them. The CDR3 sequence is CASSRLENSYEQYF. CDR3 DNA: TGTGCCAGCAGCCGACTAGAAAACTCCTACGAGCAGTACTTC.

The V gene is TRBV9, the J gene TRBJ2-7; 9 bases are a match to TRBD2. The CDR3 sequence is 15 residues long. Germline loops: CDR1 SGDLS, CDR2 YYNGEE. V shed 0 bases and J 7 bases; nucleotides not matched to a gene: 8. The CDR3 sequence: CASSVGLAGVDEQYF. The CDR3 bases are TGTGCCAGCAGCGTAGGTTTAGCGGGAGTGGATGAGCAGTACTTC.

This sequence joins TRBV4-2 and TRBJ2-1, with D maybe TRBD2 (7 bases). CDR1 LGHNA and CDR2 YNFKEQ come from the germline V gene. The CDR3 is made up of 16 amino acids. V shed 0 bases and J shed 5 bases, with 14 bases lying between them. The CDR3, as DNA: TGTGCCAGCAGCCAAGATCATGGGGAGGGGGACAATGAGCAGTTCTTC. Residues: CASSQDHGEGDNEQFF.

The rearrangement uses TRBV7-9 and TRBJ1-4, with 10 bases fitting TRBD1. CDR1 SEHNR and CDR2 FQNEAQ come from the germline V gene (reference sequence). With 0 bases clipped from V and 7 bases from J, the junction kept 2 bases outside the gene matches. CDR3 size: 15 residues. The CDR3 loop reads CASSLATGGGEKLFF. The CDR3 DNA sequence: TGTGCCAGCAGCTTAGCGACAGGGGGCGGTGAAAAACTGTTTTTT.

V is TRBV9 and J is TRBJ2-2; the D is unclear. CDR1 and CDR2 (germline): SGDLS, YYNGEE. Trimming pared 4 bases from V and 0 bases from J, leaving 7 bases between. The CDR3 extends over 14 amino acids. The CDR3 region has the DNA TGTGCCAGCAGCTCAGCGCCGAACACCGGGGAGCTGTTTTTT. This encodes CASSSAPNTGELFF. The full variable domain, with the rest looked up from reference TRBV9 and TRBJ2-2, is DSGVTQTPKHLITATGQRVTLRCSPRSGDLSVYWYQQSLDQGLQFLIQYYNGEERAKGNILERFSAQQFPDLHSELNLSSLELGDSALYFCASSSAPNTGELFFGEGSRLTVL.

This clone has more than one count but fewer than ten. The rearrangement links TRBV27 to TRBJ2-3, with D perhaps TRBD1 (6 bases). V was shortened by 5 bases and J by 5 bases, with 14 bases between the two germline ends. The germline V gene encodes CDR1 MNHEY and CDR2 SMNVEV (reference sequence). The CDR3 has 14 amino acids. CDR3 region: CASSPLDRRDTQYF. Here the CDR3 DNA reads TGTGCCAGCAGTCCCCTGGACAGACGAGATACGCAGTATTTT.